These 29 T cell receptor beta chains share one sample of origin, sequenced in a study of cytomegalovirus exposure and HLA in healthy donors. 13 Jbeta primers and 60 Vbeta primers were used for the PCR. This table comes from immunoSEQ multiplex PCR, and its TCRdb copy is limited to in-frame clones, with some not included. The sample includes about 160,000 clones. Sequenced input: PBMCs. These receptors were collected from a man aged 25 to 45 in good health and CMV-seronegative.

V usage is TRBV28 and J usage is TRBJ2-7; D is ambiguous. From germline, CDR1 is MDHEN and CDR2 SYDVKM. V was pared by 7 bases and J by 0 bases, with 13 bases between. The CDR3 extends over 14 amino acids. CDR3 in DNA: TGTGCCAGCACCGTTTATCCGGGCTCCTACGAGCAGTACTTC. This sequence encodes CASTVYPGSYEQYF. Full variable domain (rest looked up from reference TRBV28 and TRBJ2-7): DVKVTQSSRYLVKRTGEKVFLECVQDMDHENMFWYRQDPGLGLRLIYFSYDVKMKEKGDIPEGYSVSREKKERFSLILESASTNQTSMYLCASTVYPGSYEQYFGPGTRLTVT.

The CDR3 region has the DNA TGTGCCAGCAGCCCCGGGGGTCGGGGAGCAGGGTCCTACAATGAGCAGTTCTTC. Translating gives CASSPGGRGAGSYNEQFF. The rearrangement links TRBV5-4 to TRBJ2-1; D possibly corresponds to TRBD2 (6 bases). The germline gives CDR1 SGHNT, CDR2 YYREEE (reference sequence). CDR3 length equals 18 residues. The V gene lost 4 bases and the J gene lost 1 base, with 21 bases spanning the gap.

V usage is TRBV7-9 and J usage is TRBJ1-6, with TRBD1 matching 8 bases. The CDR3 consists of 16 residues. The trim removed 5 bases at V and 7 bases at J, leaving 10 bases unmatched. CDR1 and CDR2 from the germline V gene are SEHNR and FQNEAQ (reference sequence). The CDR3 spells CASSQRPDRDNSPLHF. CDR3 in DNA: TGTGCCAGCAGCCAAAGGCCGGACAGGGACAATTCACCCCTCCACTTT.

The V and J genes are TRBV2 and TRBJ1-2; a possible D gene is TRBD1 (6 bases). CDR3 length: 13 residues. The ends were cut back, 5 bases at V and 2 bases at J, with 9 bases in the middle. Germline V lookup: CDR1 SNHLY, CDR2 FYNNEI. CDR3 residues: CASSRDTNYGYTF. The CDR3 DNA reads as TGTGCCAGCAGTCGGGACACCAACTATGGCTACACCTTC.

The gene calls are TRBV10-3 and TRBJ2-3; D is possibly TRBD2 (5 bases). Germline CDR1 reads ENHRY; CDR2 reads SYGVKD. The CDR3 loop spans 16 amino acids. V was trimmed by 0 bases and J by 1 base, leaving 11 bases between them. This CDR3 reads CAISESGRVRTDTQYF. The CDR3, as DNA: TGTGCCATCAGTGAGTCAGGGCGGGTCCGCACAGATACGCAGTATTTT.

The V call is TRBV5-1, the J call TRBJ2-5, with 8 bases that match TRBD1. This CDR3 has 15 residues. Germline V gives CDR1 SGHRS, CDR2 YFSETQ. The V segment lost 2 bases and the J segment 3 bases; nucleotides outside the gene matches: 6. The CDR3 nucleotides read TGCGCCAGCAGCTTCCAGGGGGCTTGGAAAGAGACCCAGTACTTC. As protein: CASSFQGAWKETQYF.

The chain links TRBV19 to TRBJ1-2; TRBD1 matches at 7 bases. The length of the CDR3 is 15 residues. Trimming took 4 bases from V and 0 from J; bases not matched to a gene: 5. Germline V gene sequence: CDR1 LNHDA, CDR2 SQIVND (reference sequence). Here the CDR3 reads CASSTDRAANYGYTF. CDR3 DNA sequence: TGTGCCAGTAGTACCGACAGGGCGGCTAACTATGGCTACACCTTC.

The chain employs TRBV11-3 and TRBJ2-7; a weak D match, TRBD2 (5 bases). The V end was cut by 1 base, the J end by 6 bases, with 16 bases between. This CDR3 spans 15 amino acids. Germline lookup yields CDR1 SGHNT and CDR2 YENEEA. The CDR3 nucleotides read TGTGCCAGCAGCTTAGCTTCACTAGTTGCGGTCGAGCAGTACTTC. Encoded protein: CASSLASLVAVEQYF. The full variable domain, completed using reference TRBV11-3 and TRBJ2-7, is EAGVVQSPRYKIIEKKQPVAFWCNPISGHNTLYWYLQNLGQGPELLIRYENEEAVDDSQLPKDRFSAERLKGVDSTLKIQPAELGDSAVYLCASSLASLVAVEQYFGPGTRLTVT.

CDR3 amino acids: CASSLSPVTGAGTDTQYF. The CDR3, as DNA: TGTGCCAGCAGTTTATCACCCGTGACAGGCGCCGGCACAGATACGCAGTATTTT. The J gene is TRBJ2-3, the V gene TRBV27; D is possibly TRBD1 (6 bases). The germline V gene has CDR1 MNHEY and CDR2 SMNVEV (reference sequence). Trimming took off 0 bases at V and 1 base at J, with 17 bases between the two ends. The CDR3 runs 18 residues.

The chain uses TRBV7-9 and TRBJ2-7; TRBD1 aligns across 9 bases. The trim removed 5 bases at V and 2 bases at J, leaving 7 bases unmatched. This CDR3 comprises 15 residues. The germline V gene has CDR1 SEHNR and CDR2 FQNEAQ (reference sequence). This CDR3 is CASSLPTGGPYEQYF. CDR3 sequence (DNA): TGTGCCAGCAGCCTCCCAACAGGGGGCCCCTACGAGCAGTACTTC.

CDR3 region: CASTDRGRAYTF. DNA of the CDR3: TGTGCCAGCACTGACAGGGGAAGGGCCTACACCTTC. J is TRBJ1-2 and V is TRBV27; 8 nucleotides match TRBD1. This CDR3 contains 12 residues. V was pared by 7 bases and J by 10 bases, with 8 bases of the junction left unmatched. CDR1 is MNHEY and CDR2 is SMNVEV in the germline V gene (reference sequence).

V gene TRBV19 combines with J gene TRBJ2-2; tentative D call: TRBD2 (6 bases). Germline V gene data show CDR1 as LNHDA and CDR2 as SQIVND (reference sequence). The length of the CDR3 is 15 residues. V lost 3 bases and J lost 5, with 13 bases in between. As DNA, the CDR3 is TGTGCCAGTAGTATGGAGGGATATTGGACCGGGGAGCTGTTTTTT. The encoded protein is CASSMEGYWTGELFF.

The gene calls are TRBV6-4 and TRBJ2-2; 7 bases align to TRBD2. The CDR3 extends over 15 amino acids. Looked up from germline, CDR1 is MRHNA and CDR2 is SNTAGT. The V and J ends lost 4 bases and 3 bases, in that order; junction bases with no gene match: 5. CDR3 in DNA: TGTGCCAGCAGTGCTGCTAGCGGATACACCGGGGAGCTGTTTTTT. This encodes CASSAASGYTGELFF.

The J gene is TRBJ2-5, the V gene TRBV19; 10 nucleotides agree with TRBD2. The J call may be in error: the DNA end matches TRBJ2-7 better. The CDR3 loop spans 15 amino acids. CDR1 is LNHDA and CDR2 is SQIVND in the germline V gene (reference sequence). The CDR3 sequence is CASSLLAGETYEQYF. DNA for the CDR3: TGTGCCAGTAGTCTCCTAGCGGGAGAGACCTACGAGCAGTACTTC.

V is TRBV30 and J is TRBJ2-7, with 9 positions matching TRBD2. The CDR3 sequence is 17 residues long. CDR1 GTSNPN and CDR2 SVGIG come from the germline V gene (reference sequence). The trim removed 2 bases at V and 2 bases at J, leaving 13 bases unmatched. This CDR3 reads CAWSPQLGPSGAYEQYF. For the CDR3, the DNA is TGTGCCTGGAGTCCTCAATTGGGTCCTAGCGGGGCCTACGAGCAGTACTTC. Full variable domain (missing parts from reference TRBV30 and TRBJ2-7): SQTIHQWPATLVQPVGSPLSLECTVEGTSNPNLYWYRQAAGRGLQLLFYSVGIGQISSEVPQNLSASRPQDRQFILSSKKLLLSDSGFYLCAWSPQLGPSGAYEQYFGPGTRLTVT.

V gene TRBV11-3 combines with J gene TRBJ2-5, with D perhaps matching TRBD2 (5 bases). Germline assignment: CDR1 SGHNT and CDR2 YENEEA. This CDR3 comprises 13 residues. V dropped 2 bases and J dropped 4 bases, with 8 bases sitting between them. CDR3 in DNA: TGTGCCAGCAGCTTATTTGAGGGAGAGACCCAGTACTTC. This gives the protein CASSLFEGETQYF.

This sequence joins TRBV6-1 and TRBJ2-1; 13 nucleotides agree with TRBD2. CDR1 and CDR2 (germline): MNHNS, SASEGT. Trimming took 10 bases from V and 7 from J; bases not matched to a gene: 10. CDR3 length equals 15 residues. This CDR3 reads CAIGAGTSGTNEQFF. The CDR3 DNA sequence: TGTGCCATCGGGGCCGGGACTAGCGGGACTAATGAGCAGTTCTTC.

This rearrangement joins TRBV2 to TRBJ1-2; weak D call: TRBD1 (5 bases). V shed 2 bases and J shed 1 base, with 20 bases lying between them. Germline V gene lookup returns CDR1 SNHLY and CDR2 FYNNEI. This CDR3 contains 18 residues. CDR3 DNA: TGTGCCAGCAGTGAAAGAAGGGCGACAGCCTCAGTTAACTATGGCTACACCTTC. It translates to CASSERRATASVNYGYTF.

This chain uses TRBV6-5 with TRBJ1-3; 7 bases are a match to TRBD1. This CDR3 has 14 amino acids. From germline, CDR1 is MNHEY and CDR2 SVGAGI. Germline trimming cut 5 bases from V and 3 bases from J; bases unmatched to any gene: 4. The CDR3 DNA is TGTGCCAGCAGTCTTCGGGACAGTGGAAACACCATATATTTT. It is translated as CASSLRDSGNTIYF.

J is TRBJ1-2 and V is TRBV10-1; 11 bases are a match to TRBD1. After removal of 8 bases from V and 6 bases from J, the junction contained 8 bases not matched to a gene. Germline V gene lookup returns CDR1 WNHNN and CDR2 SYGVQD (reference sequence). This CDR3 spans 14 amino acids. The DNA for the CDR3 is TGCGCCAGCTCACCGGGACAGGGGGTACATGGCTACACCTTC. Its translation: CASSPGQGVHGYTF.

The V call is TRBV9, the J call TRBJ2-2; unclear D gene. Germline lookup yields CDR1 SGDLS and CDR2 YYNGEE. The CDR3 is 11 residues long. Between the trimmed V and J ends, which lost 2 bases and 8 bases, there was a span of 4 bases. The CDR3 nucleotides read TGTGCCAGCAGCGTCGGGGGGGAGCTGTTTTTT. Its translation is CASSVGGELFF.

The CDR3 DNA reads as TGTGCCAGTAGTCCAGGCTACGCTCATACTGAAGCTTTCTTT. It codes for CASSPGYAHTEAFF. The rearrangement uses TRBV19 and TRBJ1-1; D is unclear. V gave up 5 bases and J gave up 5 bases, with 15 bases separating them. Germline V gene lookup returns CDR1 LNHDA and CDR2 SQIVND (reference sequence). This CDR3 contains 14 residues.

V gene TRBV7-8 combines with J gene TRBJ2-6; D is unclear. Germline CDR1 is SGHVS and CDR2 is FQNEAQ. The CDR3 is made up of 14 amino acids. The V end was cut by 3 bases, the J end by 2 bases, with 5 bases between. The CDR3 DNA sequence: TGTGCCAGCAGCTTGTTAGCTGGGGCCAACGTCCTGACTTTC. As protein: CASSLLAGANVLTF. Together with reference TRBV7-8 and TRBJ2-6, the CDR3 gives the full variable domain: GAGVSQSPRYKVAKRGQDVALRCDPISGHVSLFWYQQALGQGPEFLTYFQNEAQLDKSGLPSDRFFAERPEGSVSTLKIQRTQQEDSAVYLCASSLLAGANVLTFGAGSRLTVL.

V and J are TRBV5-1 and TRBJ1-1; D not certain. The CDR3 is made up of 17 amino acids. Germline values: CDR1 SGHRS, CDR2 YFSETQ. The V end was cut by 4 bases, the J end by 1 base, with 20 bases between. For the CDR3, the DNA is TGCGCCAGCAGCCGAAACATCATTTCAGATTCGAACACTGAAGCTTTCTTT. It specifies CASSRNIISDSNTEAFF. Drawing the rest from reference TRBV5-1 and TRBJ1-1, the complete variable domain is KAGVTQTPRYLIKTRGQQVTLSCSPISGHRSVSWYQQTPGQGLQFLFEYFSETQRNKGNFPGRFSGRQFSNSRSEMNVSTLELGDSALYLCASSRNIISDSNTEAFFGQGTRLTVV.

V usage is TRBV5-4 and J usage is TRBJ2-5, with TRBD2 matching 7 bases. This CDR3 contains 15 residues. Germline V CDR1 and CDR2: SGHNT, YYREEE (reference sequence). V dropped 3 bases and J dropped 2; count of bases not matched to a gene: 7. The CDR3 DNA reads TGTGCCAGCAGCTCCACGGGCGGGAGACAAGAGACCCAGTACTTC. Amino acid sequence: CASSSTGGRQETQYF.

The chain joins TRBV5-1 to TRBJ2-7; 10 bases map to TRBD2. The CDR3 is 15 residues long. Germline V CDR1 and CDR2: SGHRS, YFSETQ. The junction had 4 bases not matched to a gene; V was cut back by 2 bases and J by 2 bases. The CDR3 here is CASSLEAGGTYEQYF. The CDR3 bases are TGCGCCAGCAGCTTAGAAGCGGGAGGGACCTACGAGCAGTACTTC.

The chain carries TRBV5-1 and TRBJ2-1, with 10 bases lining up with TRBD2. Per germline, CDR1 SGHRS and CDR2 YFSETQ. V lost 3 bases and J lost 9; bases outside the gene matches: 9. The CDR3 covers 15 residues. CDR3 protein: CASSSLAGAGGEQFF. The CDR3 DNA sequence: TGCGCCAGCAGCTCGCTAGCGGGAGCCGGGGGTGAGCAGTTCTTC.

As DNA, the CDR3 is TGCGCCAGCAGCCAGTATTTAGCAGGGTCCGAGCAGTACTTC. Its protein product is CASSQYLAGSEQYF. This sequence joins TRBV4-1 and TRBJ2-5; D may be TRBD1 (5 bases). The J call is uncertain, as TRBJ2-7 better fits the DNA end. The CDR3 totals 14 residues. Germline CDR1 and CDR2: MGHRA and YSYEKL.

The rearrangement joins TRBV6-1 to TRBJ1-2; D remains ambiguous. This CDR3 has 13 amino acids. The germline V gene encodes CDR1 MNHNS and CDR2 SASEGT. With 2 bases removed from V and 6 bases from J, the gap between germline ends came to 10 bases. The CDR3 DNA reads TGTGCCAGCAGTGAAAGTGGTAGAGATGGCTACACCTTC. Protein product: CASSESGRDGYTF.